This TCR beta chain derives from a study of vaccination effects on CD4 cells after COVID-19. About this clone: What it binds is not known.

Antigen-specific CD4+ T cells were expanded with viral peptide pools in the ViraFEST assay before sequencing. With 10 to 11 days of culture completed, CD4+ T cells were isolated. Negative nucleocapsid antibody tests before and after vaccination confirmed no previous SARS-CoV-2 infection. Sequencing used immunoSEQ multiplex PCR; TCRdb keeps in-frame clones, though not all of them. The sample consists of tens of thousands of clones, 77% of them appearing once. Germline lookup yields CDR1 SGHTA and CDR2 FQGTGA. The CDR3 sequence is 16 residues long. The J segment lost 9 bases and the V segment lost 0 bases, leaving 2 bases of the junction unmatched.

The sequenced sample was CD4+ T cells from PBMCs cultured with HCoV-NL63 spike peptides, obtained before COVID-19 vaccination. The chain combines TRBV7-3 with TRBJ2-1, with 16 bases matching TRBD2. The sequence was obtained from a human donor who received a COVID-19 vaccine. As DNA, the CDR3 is TGTGCCAGCAGCTTAACGGGACTAGCGGGGGGGGGTGAGCAGTTCTTC. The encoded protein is CASSLTGLAGGGEQFF.